The rows below give T cell receptor beta chains drawn from one sample of a study of cytomegalovirus exposure and HLA in healthy donors. The data were produced by immunoSEQ multiplex PCR, yet TCRdb's version contains in-frame clones alone and is incomplete. The sample yields approximately 47,000 clones, of which the top ten take up around 16%. Sequencing was performed on PBMCs. Receptor source: a male donor in good health and CMV-seronegative. The CDR3 runs from the conserved cysteine through the conserved F or W. The order of the fields is CDR3 DNA, CDR3 protein, V gene, D gene, clone size, CDR3 length, J gene. The D gene is left open where the match is weak. The size of a clone is reported for some rows only, either as once, few or many, or as a class for expanded clones.

DNA: TGTGCCAGTAGTCCGGGACAGGGGAGCAATCAGCCCCAGCATTTT; CDR3: CASSPGQGSNQPQHF; V: TRBV19; D: TRBD1; size: NA; length: 15; J: TRBJ1-5
DNA: TGTGCCAGCAGCCAAGGGGCTGGCTACGAGCAGTACTTC; CDR3: CASSQGAGYEQYF; V: TRBV7-3; D: NA; size: NA; length: 13; J: TRBJ2-7
DNA: TGTGCCAGCAGTATCGCGGGACTTGCGAGCACTGAAGCTTTCTTT; CDR3: CASSIAGLASTEAFF; V: TRBV27; D: NA; size: NA; length: 15; J: TRBJ1-1
DNA: TGTGCCAGCTCAAGGGACAGGCCCTCGAACACTGAAGCTTTCTTT; CDR3: CASSRDRPSNTEAFF; V: TRBV18; D: TRBD1; size: NA; length: 15; J: TRBJ1-1
DNA: TGTGCCAGCAGCTGGGACAGAATGAACACTGAAGCTTTCTTT; CDR3: CASSWDRMNTEAFF; V: TRBV7-3; D: TRBD1; size: NA; length: 14; J: TRBJ1-1
DNA: TGCGCCAGCAGCTTGGAACCGGGGGTTGCCACCGGGGAGCTGTTTTTT; CDR3: CASSLEPGVATGELFF; V: TRBV5-1; D: NA; size: NA; length: 16; J: TRBJ2-2
DNA: TGTGCCAGCAGCCGAGCGACAGGAGAAGCTTTCTTT; CDR3: CASSRATGEAFF; V: TRBV7-2; D: NA; size: NA; length: 12; J: TRBJ1-1
DNA: TGTGCCAGCAGCATAGGCGGCAGGGTCTCGGAGACCCAGTACTTC; CDR3: CASSIGGRVSETQYF; V: TRBV7-3; D: NA; size: NA; length: 15; J: TRBJ2-5
DNA: TGTGCCACCAGCAGTCACCGACTAGCGGGGGTTGAGACCCAGTACTTC; CDR3: CATSSHRLAGVETQYF; V: TRBV15; D: TRBD2; size: NA; length: 16; J: TRBJ2-5
DNA: TGTGCCAGCAGCCTCCATCTTACCAGGGGGAACATTCAGTACTTC; CDR3: CASSLHLTRGNIQYF; V: TRBV7-9; D: TRBD1; size: NA; length: 15; J: TRBJ2-4
DNA: TGTGCCTGGAGTGCCGGACAGGGGGCGTTAGAGACCCAGTACTTC; CDR3: CAWSAGQGALETQYF; V: TRBV30; D: TRBD1; size: NA; length: 15; J: TRBJ2-5
DNA: TGTGCCAGCAGCCTATCCGGGAACTCCTACGAGCAGTACTTC; CDR3: CASSLSGNSYEQYF; V: TRBV27; D: NA; size: medium-sized; length: 14; J: TRBJ2-7
DNA: TGTGCCTGGAGAGAACAGGGGGTGGGTGGCTACACCTTC; CDR3: CAWREQGVGGYTF; V: TRBV30; D: TRBD1; size: NA; length: 13; J: TRBJ1-2
DNA: TGCGCCAGCAGCCAAGCAGTTTATAGCAATCAGCCCCAGCATTTT; CDR3: CASSQAVYSNQPQHF; V: TRBV4-3; D: NA; size: NA; length: 15; J: TRBJ1-5
DNA: TGCAGCGTTGCGGGCAGGGCTAACACTGAAGCTTTCTTT; CDR3: CSVAGRANTEAFF; V: TRBV29-1; D: NA; size: NA; length: 13; J: TRBJ1-1
DNA: TGTGCCAGCTCACCGACTAGCAACAATGAGCAGTTCTTC; CDR3: CASSPTSNNEQFF; V: TRBV18; D: TRBD2; size: NA; length: 13; J: TRBJ2-1
DNA: TGTGCCAGCACACAGGGGGCGAGCAATCAGCCCCAGCATTTT; CDR3: CASTQGASNQPQHF; V: TRBV7-9; D: TRBD1; size: NA; length: 14; J: TRBJ1-5
DNA: TGCGCCAGCAGCCAAGACTCGAGCTCTGGAAACACCATATATTTT; CDR3: CASSQDSSSGNTIYF; V: TRBV4-1; D: NA; size: NA; length: 15; J: TRBJ1-3
DNA: TGTGCCAGCATGGATAGCGGGACACACTATGGCTACACCTTC; CDR3: CASMDSGTHYGYTF; V: TRBV2; D: NA; size: NA; length: 14; J: TRBJ1-2
DNA: TGCGCCAGCAGCCAATTTGAGACAGGGCTTGTGGGCTACACCTTC; CDR3: CASSQFETGLVGYTF; V: TRBV4-1; D: TRBD1; size: NA; length: 15; J: TRBJ1-2
DNA: TGTGCCAGCAGTCCCCGCGGAGCCTCCTACGAGCAGTACTTC; CDR3: CASSPRGASYEQYF; V: TRBV2; D: NA; size: NA; length: 14; J: TRBJ2-7
DNA: TGTGCCAGCAGCCTGACTTACACCGGGGAGCTGTTTTTT; CDR3: CASSLTYTGELFF; V: TRBV7-2; D: NA; size: NA; length: 13; J: TRBJ2-2
DNA: TGTGCCAGCAGGAACCCGGAGGGGACTGAAGCTTTCTTT; CDR3: CASRNPEGTEAFF; V: TRBV7-9; D: NA; size: NA; length: 13; J: TRBJ1-1
DNA: TGTGCCAGCAGGCCGGGACTAGGGTACAATGAGCAGTTCTTC; CDR3: CASRPGLGYNEQFF; V: TRBV27; D: TRBD2; size: NA; length: 14; J: TRBJ2-1
DNA: TGTGCCAGCAGCTCCCGGGACACCTACTACACAGATACGCAGTATTTT; CDR3: CASSSRDTYYTDTQYF; V: TRBV13; D: NA; size: NA; length: 16; J: TRBJ2-3
DNA: TGCGCCAGCAGCCTTGGACACTACAATGAGCAGTTCTTC; CDR3: CASSLGHYNEQFF; V: TRBV4-3; D: NA; size: NA; length: 13; J: TRBJ2-1
DNA: TGCGCCAGCAGCGTCGACAGGGCCTATAATTCACCCCTCCACTTT; CDR3: CASSVDRAYNSPLHF; V: TRBV5-1; D: TRBD1; size: NA; length: 15; J: TRBJ1-6
DNA: TGTGCCAGCGGGACAGGGTCCTCCTACGAGCAGTACTTC; CDR3: CASGTGSSYEQYF; V: TRBV6-1; D: TRBD1; size: NA; length: 13; J: TRBJ2-7
DNA: TGTGCCAGCAGCGTAGCACTAGCGGGGGGGCCGGGGCAAGAGACCCAGTACTTC; CDR3: CASSVALAGGPGQETQYF; V: TRBV9; D: TRBD2; size: NA; length: 18; J: TRBJ2-5
DNA: TGCGCCAGCAGTGAGTCGGGAGCACGCGCTCCTGATGGCTACACCTTC; CDR3: CASSESGARAPDGYTF; V: TRBV10-2; D: NA; size: NA; length: 16; J: TRBJ1-2
DNA: TGTGCCAGTAGTTACACAGGGAACACTGAAGCTTTCTTT; CDR3: CASSYTGNTEAFF; V: TRBV19; D: NA; size: NA; length: 13; J: TRBJ1-1
DNA: TGTGCCAGCTCCCTCACCGTCAGGGGGAACGCAGATACGCAGTATTTT; CDR3: CASSLTVRGNADTQYF; V: TRBV18; D: TRBD1; size: NA; length: 16; J: TRBJ2-3
DNA: TGTGCCACCCGAACGGGACAGCAGGAGTACTTC; CDR3: CATRTGQQEYF; V: TRBV2; D: TRBD1; size: NA; length: 11; J: TRBJ2-7
DNA: TGTGCCAGCAGCCCAGGGACAGGGGAGAATTCACCCCTCCACTTT; CDR3: CASSPGTGENSPLHF; V: TRBV9; D: TRBD1; size: NA; length: 15; J: TRBJ1-6
DNA: TGTGCCAGTAGTAAGACTAGGGCCCTCACTGAAGCTTTCTTT; CDR3: CASSKTRALTEAFF; V: TRBV19; D: NA; size: NA; length: 14; J: TRBJ1-1
DNA: TGTGCCAGCAGTTACGGGCAGAACACTGAAGCTTTCTTT; CDR3: CASSYGQNTEAFF; V: TRBV6-6; D: NA; size: NA; length: 13; J: TRBJ1-1
DNA: TGTGCCTGGAGTGTGGGTAGCCGGGAAAAAGCTTTCTTT; CDR3: CAWSVGSREKAFF; V: TRBV30; D: NA; size: NA; length: 13; J: TRBJ1-1
DNA: TGCAGCGTTGTTTTTTTGACAGGGTCTGGTGAGACCCAGTACTTC; CDR3: CSVVFLTGSGETQYF; V: TRBV29-1; D: TRBD1; size: NA; length: 15; J: TRBJ2-5
DNA: TGTGCCAGCTCCCCCGGGGTATCTAACTATGGCTACACCTTC; CDR3: CASSPGVSNYGYTF; V: TRBV18; D: NA; size: NA; length: 14; J: TRBJ1-2
DNA: TGCAGTGCGAACAGGAAAGATACGCAGTATTTT; CDR3: CSANRKDTQYF; V: TRBV20-1; D: NA; size: NA; length: 11; J: TRBJ2-3
DNA: TGTGCCAGCAGCTCTCCAGGGGGGTCTAATGAAAAACTGTTTTTT; CDR3: CASSSPGGSNEKLFF; V: TRBV7-9; D: TRBD1; size: NA; length: 15; J: TRBJ1-4
DNA: TGTGCCAGCAGCCGGGACACCGACAATGAGCAGTTCTTC; CDR3: CASSRDTDNEQFF; V: TRBV6-6; D: NA; size: NA; length: 13; J: TRBJ2-1
DNA: TGTGCCATCACTCTGGACAGCCTAGGGGCCTATGGCTACACCTTC; CDR3: CAITLDSLGAYGYTF; V: TRBV10-3; D: NA; size: NA; length: 15; J: TRBJ1-2
DNA: TGTGCCAGCAGTTACTCCGGGACAGAGAACACCGGGGAGCTGTTTTTT; CDR3: CASSYSGTENTGELFF; V: TRBV6-6; D: TRBD1; size: NA; length: 16; J: TRBJ2-2
DNA: TGTGCCAGCAACCTAGGACAGACCCAGTCAGATACGCAGTATTTT; CDR3: CASNLGQTQSDTQYF; V: TRBV7-2; D: NA; size: NA; length: 15; J: TRBJ2-3